This TCR beta chain was captured in a study of tumor-infiltrating lymphocytes in primary liver carcinoma. Study-level background: There were roughly 3.65 to 8 million productive TCRbeta reads per sample, a yield similar across tissue types.

With around 490 ng total RNA as template and a constant-region primer, TCR beta cDNA was made. Three-round nested multiplex PCR performed with slightly modified ARM-PCR produced the TCR beta libraries. TRBV1-TRBV30 forward and Cbeta reverse primers drove the first two roughly 10-cycle rounds. TCRdb re-derived calls from the multiplex PCR reads in MiXCR, one entry per CDR3 protein. The sample contains about 32,000 distinct CDR3 sequences, around 80% of which appear only once. Trimming removed 0 bases at V and 0 bases at J, with 9 bases between. This CDR3 spans 15 amino acids. Germline-derived CDR1 and CDR2 are MNHEY and SVGAGI. Details on this clonotype: A read error is likely, as this CDR3 ends without the conserved phenylalanine or tryptophan.

It was from about 20-30 mg of unsorted bulk tissue that RNA and DNA were co-extracted. The chain employs TRBV6-5 and TRBJ2-7; D is uncertain. The clonotype comes from a man aged 40-55 years with primary liver carcinoma and hepatitis B virus infection. The sample consisted of liver tumor tissue from sampling region 5. Noted subset: tumor region T5, tumor centre. CDR3 nucleotide sequence: TGTGCCAGCAGTTACTCTGGCAGAAACTCCTACGAGCAGTACCTC. Residues: CASSYSGRNSYEQYL.